The text below deals with one T cell receptor beta chain. Its binding antigen is unknown. No base quality values were provided; no much bigger clone lies one nucleotide off. The data were taken from a study of Ad26.COV2.S vaccination and SARS-CoV-2 variants (dated by TCRdb to the early 2020s). With respect to the entire study: Donors in the vaccine arm were drawn from COV1001, a phase I-IIa trial of Ad26.COV2.S in healthy adults that was multicentre, randomized, double-blind and placebo-controlled. Ad26.COV2.S was administered intramuscularly at a dose of 5x10^10 or 1x10^11 viral particles, either as one shot or as two shots given 56 days apart. Sequencing of the TCRbeta repertoire served to evaluate the specificity and breadth of SARS-CoV-2-reactive T cell receptors following Ad26.COV2.S vaccination. A total of 32 samples were included in the TCR-sequenced set, comprising some 20 Ad26.COV2.S vaccine recipients, 5 placebo recipients and 8 SARS-CoV-2 convalescent individuals. Participants in the trial were split at random into five groups of five each, receiving low-dose or high-dose Ad26.COV2.S once or twice, or else placebo on both occasions. Investigators remained blinded to trial group allocation during experiments and outcome assessment.

The immunoSEQ Assay was the method used to sequence TCRbeta CDR3 regions. After extraction, genomic DNA underwent amplification by bias-controlled multiplex PCR, followed by high-throughput sequencing. On the study's bioinformatics: Collapsing and filtering of sequences were performed to quantify the absolute abundance of each unique TCRbeta CDR3 region. T cell fraction was estimated by normalization of TCRbeta template counts to usable DNA, with usable DNA being measured through amplification of reference genes present in all nucleated cells. Repertoire TCRs were annotated as SARS-CoV-2-specific by exact matching of V gene, CDR3 amino acid sequence and J gene to a known reactive TCR set. The reference SARS-CoV-2 TCR set was derived from MIRA and filtered for enrichment in COVID-19-positive ImmuneCODE repertoires, a step that removed public or cross-reactive TCRs. Based on the MIRA antigens, annotated TCRs were further analysed at the level of specific ORF or position within ORF. Breadth was defined as annotated unique rearrangements over total unique productive rearrangements; depth was the summed frequency of those rearrangements. Two-sided Wilcoxon rank-sum tests were used to compare TCR breadth between groups. In TCRdb, the immuneACCESS table is reduced to in-frame sequences with V and J assigned. These tables do not hold every clone; where another copy was compared, an unresolved V gene accounts for under half, and the others remain unexplained. That table is the source of V, J and clone size, and D and trimming were worked out from the DNA. This sample gives about 420,000 clones in total; more than 75% of them show up just once. Of the sample, 3.5% to 4% is held by the ten largest clones.

The treatment or condition label corresponds to: about 20 received Ad26.COV2.S at low or high dose, single or two shots; 5 received placebo; per-sample allocation not given. Repertoires of vaccine and placebo recipients were sequenced from samples taken on day 63 after the first injection. Cohort 1b enrolled 25 to 30 adults aged 18-55 years at a single site in Boston, USA, between 29 July and 7 August 2020. As a vaccine, Ad26.COV2.S was a replication-incompetent adenovirus type 26 vector that expressed a prefusion-stabilized SARS-CoV-2 spike protein derived from the original Wuhan strain. Overall results and qualifications from the work: Substantial breadth of spike-specific CD8+ and CD4+ T cell responses was reported after vaccination. Compared with placebo recipients, Ad26.COV2.S recipients showed higher spike-specific TCR breadth (P = 0.0014). Comparable non-spike TCR breadth was observed between vaccine and placebo recipients, consistent with only spike being contained in the vaccine. The study was not powered to compare responses between vaccine doses or regimens. The authors noted that the TCR breadth and depth analyses may have underestimated total T cell responses.

CDR1 and CDR2 were assigned from the germline V gene as SGHDT and YYEEEE. The CDR3 runs 15 residues from the cysteine to the phenylalanine. The read is trimmed to its CDR3 DNA, 45 bases read in frame from base 1. V is pruned by 3 bases and J by 4 bases, leaving 3 bases of the junction without a gene match. The chain is assembled from TRBV5-6 and TRBJ2-3, with 12 central nucleotides matching TRBD2. The specimen comprised peripheral blood, sampled in a trial of Ad26.COV2.S vaccine versus placebo. This receptor was obtained from a person aged 18-65 years who received the Ad26.COV2.S COVID-19 vaccine or a placebo. The CDR3 loop reads CASSSSGGAADTQYF. The DNA sequence is given as TGTGCCAGCAGCTCTAGCGGGGGGGCCGCAGATACGCAGTATTTT.